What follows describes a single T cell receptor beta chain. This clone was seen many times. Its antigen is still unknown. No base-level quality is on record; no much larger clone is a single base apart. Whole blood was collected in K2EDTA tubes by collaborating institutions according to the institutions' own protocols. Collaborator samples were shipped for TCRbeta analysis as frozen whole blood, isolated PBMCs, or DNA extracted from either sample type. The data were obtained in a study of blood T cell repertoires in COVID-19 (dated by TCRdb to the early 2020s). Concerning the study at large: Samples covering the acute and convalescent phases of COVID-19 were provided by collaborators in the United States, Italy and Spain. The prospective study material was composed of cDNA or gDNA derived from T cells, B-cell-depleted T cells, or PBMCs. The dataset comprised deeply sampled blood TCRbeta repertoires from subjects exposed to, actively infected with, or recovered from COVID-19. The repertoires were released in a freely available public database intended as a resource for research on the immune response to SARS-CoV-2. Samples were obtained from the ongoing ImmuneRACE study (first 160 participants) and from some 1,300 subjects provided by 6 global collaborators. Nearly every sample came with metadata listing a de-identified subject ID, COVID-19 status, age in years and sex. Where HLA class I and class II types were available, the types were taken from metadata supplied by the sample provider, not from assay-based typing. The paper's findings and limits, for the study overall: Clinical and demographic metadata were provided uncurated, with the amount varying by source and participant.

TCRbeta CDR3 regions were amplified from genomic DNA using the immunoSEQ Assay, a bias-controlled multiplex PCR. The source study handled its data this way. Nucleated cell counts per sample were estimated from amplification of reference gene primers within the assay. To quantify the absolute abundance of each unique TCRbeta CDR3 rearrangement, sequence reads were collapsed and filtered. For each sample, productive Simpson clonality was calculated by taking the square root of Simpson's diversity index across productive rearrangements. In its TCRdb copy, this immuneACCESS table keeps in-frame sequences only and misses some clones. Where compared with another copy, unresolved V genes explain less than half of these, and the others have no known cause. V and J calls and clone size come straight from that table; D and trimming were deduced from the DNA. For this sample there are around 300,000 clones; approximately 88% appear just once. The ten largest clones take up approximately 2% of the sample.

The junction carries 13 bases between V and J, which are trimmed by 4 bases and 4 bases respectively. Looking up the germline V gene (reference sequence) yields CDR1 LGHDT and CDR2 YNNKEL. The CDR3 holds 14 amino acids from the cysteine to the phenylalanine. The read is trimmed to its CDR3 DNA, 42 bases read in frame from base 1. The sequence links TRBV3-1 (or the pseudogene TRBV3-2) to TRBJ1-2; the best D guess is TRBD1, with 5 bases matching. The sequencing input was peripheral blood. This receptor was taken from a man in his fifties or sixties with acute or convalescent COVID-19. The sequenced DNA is TGTGCCAGCAGCCCGGACACTGAGTTCTATGGCTACACCTTC. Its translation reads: CASSPDTEFYGYTF.